This TCR beta chain comes out of a study of T cell changes during pregnancy in multiple sclerosis. The repertoire was sequenced with immunoSEQ multiplex PCR; TCRdb's copy has only in-frame clones and lacks some. The sample consists of fewer than 45,000 clones, around 90% of them appearing once. The V end was cut by 10 bases, the J end by 1 base, with 13 bases between. The CDR3 runs to 14 residues. Germline values: CDR1 LNHDA, CDR2 SQIVND (reference sequence). Sample: CD4+ T cells from peripheral blood mononuclear cells, taken in the third trimester of pregnancy. The TCR was taken from a female donor in good health, enrolled as a control in a pregnancy study. This rearrangement joins TRBV19 to TRBJ2-2, with D possibly TRBD1 on 6 matching bases. The CDR3 region is CATPLRGNTGELFF. The CDR3 bases are TGTGCCACCCCACTCAGGGGGAACACCGGGGAGCTGTTTTTT.